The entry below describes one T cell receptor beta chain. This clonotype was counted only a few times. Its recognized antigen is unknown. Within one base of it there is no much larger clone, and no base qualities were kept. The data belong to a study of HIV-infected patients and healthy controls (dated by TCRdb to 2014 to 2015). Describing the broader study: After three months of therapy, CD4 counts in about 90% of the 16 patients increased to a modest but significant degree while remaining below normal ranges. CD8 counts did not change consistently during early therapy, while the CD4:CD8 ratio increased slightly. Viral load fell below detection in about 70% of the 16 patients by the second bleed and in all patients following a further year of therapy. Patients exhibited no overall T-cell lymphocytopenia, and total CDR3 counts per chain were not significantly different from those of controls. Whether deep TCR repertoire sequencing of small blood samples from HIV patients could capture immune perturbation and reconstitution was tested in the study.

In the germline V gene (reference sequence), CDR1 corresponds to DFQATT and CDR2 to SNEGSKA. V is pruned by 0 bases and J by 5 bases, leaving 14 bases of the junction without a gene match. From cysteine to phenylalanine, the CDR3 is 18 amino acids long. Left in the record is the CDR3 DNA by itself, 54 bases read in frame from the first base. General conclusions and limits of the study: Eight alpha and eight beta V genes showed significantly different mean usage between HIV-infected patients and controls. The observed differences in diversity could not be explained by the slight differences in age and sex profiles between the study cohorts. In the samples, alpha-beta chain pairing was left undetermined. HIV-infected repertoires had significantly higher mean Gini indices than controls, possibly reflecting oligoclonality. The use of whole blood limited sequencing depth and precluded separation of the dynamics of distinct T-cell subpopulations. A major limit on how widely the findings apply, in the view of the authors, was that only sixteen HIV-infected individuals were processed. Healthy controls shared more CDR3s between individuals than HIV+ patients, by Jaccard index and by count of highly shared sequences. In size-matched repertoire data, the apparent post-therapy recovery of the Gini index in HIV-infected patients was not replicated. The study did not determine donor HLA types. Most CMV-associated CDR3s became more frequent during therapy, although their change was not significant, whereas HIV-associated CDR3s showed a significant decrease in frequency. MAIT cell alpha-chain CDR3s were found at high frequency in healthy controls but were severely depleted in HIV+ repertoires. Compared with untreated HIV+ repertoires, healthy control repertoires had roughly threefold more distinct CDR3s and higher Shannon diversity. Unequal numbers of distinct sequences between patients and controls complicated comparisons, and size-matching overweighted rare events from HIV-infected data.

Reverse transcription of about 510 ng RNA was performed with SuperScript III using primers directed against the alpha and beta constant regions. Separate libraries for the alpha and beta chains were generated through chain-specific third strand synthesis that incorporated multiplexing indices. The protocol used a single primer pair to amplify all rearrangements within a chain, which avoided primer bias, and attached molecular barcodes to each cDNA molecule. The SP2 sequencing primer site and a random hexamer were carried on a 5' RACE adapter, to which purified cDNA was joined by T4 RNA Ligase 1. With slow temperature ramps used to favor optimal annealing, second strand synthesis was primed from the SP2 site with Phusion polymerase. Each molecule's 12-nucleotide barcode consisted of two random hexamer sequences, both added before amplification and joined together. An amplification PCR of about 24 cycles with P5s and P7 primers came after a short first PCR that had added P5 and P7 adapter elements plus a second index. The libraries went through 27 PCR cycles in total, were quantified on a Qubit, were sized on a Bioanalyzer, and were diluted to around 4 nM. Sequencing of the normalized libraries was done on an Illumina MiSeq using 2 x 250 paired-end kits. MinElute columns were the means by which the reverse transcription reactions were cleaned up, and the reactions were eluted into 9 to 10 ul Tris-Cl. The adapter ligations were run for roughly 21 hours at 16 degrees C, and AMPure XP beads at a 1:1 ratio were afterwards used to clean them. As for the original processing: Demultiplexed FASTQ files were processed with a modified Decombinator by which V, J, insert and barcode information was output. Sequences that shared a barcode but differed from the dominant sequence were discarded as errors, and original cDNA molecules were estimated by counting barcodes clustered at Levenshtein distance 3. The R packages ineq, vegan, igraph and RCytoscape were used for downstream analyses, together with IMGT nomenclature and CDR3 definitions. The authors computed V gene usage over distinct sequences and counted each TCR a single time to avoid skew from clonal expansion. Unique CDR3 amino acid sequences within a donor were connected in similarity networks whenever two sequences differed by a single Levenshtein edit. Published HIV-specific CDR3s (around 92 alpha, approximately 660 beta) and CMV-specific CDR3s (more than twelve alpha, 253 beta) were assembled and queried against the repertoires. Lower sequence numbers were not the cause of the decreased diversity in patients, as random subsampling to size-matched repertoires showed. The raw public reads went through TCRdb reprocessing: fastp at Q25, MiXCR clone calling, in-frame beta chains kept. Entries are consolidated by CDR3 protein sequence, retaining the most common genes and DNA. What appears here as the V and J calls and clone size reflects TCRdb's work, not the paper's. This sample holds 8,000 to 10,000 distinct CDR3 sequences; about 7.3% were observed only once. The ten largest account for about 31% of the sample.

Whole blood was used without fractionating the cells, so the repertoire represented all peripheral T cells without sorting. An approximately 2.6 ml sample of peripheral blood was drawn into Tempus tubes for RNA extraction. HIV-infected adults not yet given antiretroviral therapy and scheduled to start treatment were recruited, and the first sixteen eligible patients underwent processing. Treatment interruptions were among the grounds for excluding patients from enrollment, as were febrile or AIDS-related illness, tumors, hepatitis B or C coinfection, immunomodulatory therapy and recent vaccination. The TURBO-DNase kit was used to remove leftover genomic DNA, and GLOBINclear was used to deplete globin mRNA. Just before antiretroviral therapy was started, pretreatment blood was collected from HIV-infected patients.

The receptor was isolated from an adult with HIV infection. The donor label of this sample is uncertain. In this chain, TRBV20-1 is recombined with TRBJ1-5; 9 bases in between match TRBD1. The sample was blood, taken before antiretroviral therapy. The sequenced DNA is TGCAGTGCTAGAGACTCGAACGTTTGGACAGGGGTGCATCAGCCCCAGCATTTT. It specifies CSARDSNVWTGVHQPQHF.